These T cell receptor beta chains were read from a single sample in a study of regulatory T cells in long-lasting Graves disease. TCRdb fed the multiplex PCR reads into MiXCR, producing one record per CDR3 protein. The repertoire has over 350,000 distinct CDR3 sequences, approximately 15% of them found once; the top ten carry about a sixth. These data are also associated with another study on T cells in Graves' hyperthyroidism and ophthalmopathy.

The starting material was peripheral blood mononuclear cells (PBMCs), obtained at new diagnosis, from a patient treated with antithyroid drugs. The receptor set was obtained from a woman in her forties or fifties with Graves disease. CDR3s include the opening cysteine and the closing phenylalanine or tryptophan. Part of the rows lack a size; the others show once, few, many or a class for expanded clones.

>TRBJ2-7|few|TRBV14
CASSHRKKGIPYEQYF
>TRBJ2-1|.|TRBV2
CASRVGLAGGTSQFF
>TRBJ1-1|many|TRBV6-2/TRBV6-3
CASSYSGRRAFF
>TRBJ1-2|.|TRBV10-3
CAISESQGPRANYGYTF
>TRBJ1-6|many|TRBV12-3/TRBV12-4
CASSPSPTGPYNSPLHF
>TRBJ2-3|.|TRBV19
CASSDPVGLAGELGTDTQYF
>TRBJ1-5|many|TRBV28
CASTASNQPQHF
>.|.|TRBV29-1
CSVAGQGKETQYF
>TRBJ1-6|many|TRBV11-2
CASSLNPGHSPLHF
>TRBJ2-7|.|TRBV5-1
CASSVGLGALSGRDSHEQYF
>TRBJ2-3|many|TRBV5-5
CASSLGIAGGTDTQYF
>TRBJ2-1|.|TRBV18
CASSANPQGSDSSYNEQFF
>TRBJ2-5|many|TRBV2
CASSLDSGGAETQYF
>TRBJ2-1|.|TRBV5-4
CASSSGPPRRGDNEQFF
>TRBJ2-3|many|TRBV7-2
CASSLGNRGYAADTQYF
>TRBJ1-4|few|TRBV9
CASSVATAEKLFF
>TRBJ2-2|once|TRBV7-9
CASTQPGLAGGTGELFF
>TRBJ2-1|many|TRBV12-3/TRBV12-4
CASSLRLAAYNEQFF
>TRBJ2-7|few|TRBV7-9
CASSQPGGTYEQYF
>TRBJ2-1|many|TRBV7-2
CASSLEAAGSQFF
>TRBJ2-7|many|TRBV7-8
CASSSKRVSYEQYF
>TRBJ2-1|many|TRBV5-1
CASSSDRGLYNEQFF
>TRBJ2-7|.|TRBV9
CASSDRTSGEQYF
>TRBJ1-5|few|TRBV6-1
CASNGIYSNQPQHF
>TRBJ2-1|many|TRBV27
CASSGGTSGYNEQFF
>TRBJ2-1|many|TRBV11-2
CASSLEGRDSGRALYNEQFF
>TRBJ1-4|.|TRBV18
CASSAGTGDGTNEKLFF
>TRBJ2-7|many|TRBV28
CASIGGVDEQYF
>TRBJ1-2|.|TRBV28
CASTPLGTAYGYTF
>TRBJ2-7|.|TRBV19
CASSIGWERDEQYF
>TRBJ2-1|.|TRBV19
CASSTSGNGLNEQFF
>TRBJ2-2|many|TRBV3-1
CASSQGWNTGELFF
>TRBJ2-2|many|TRBV6-1
CASSPLGGRGTGELFF
>TRBJ2-7|many|TRBV12-3/TRBV12-4
CASSFGSPYEQYF
>TRBJ2-1|many|TRBV3-1
CASSFVSGSHNEQFF
>TRBJ2-1|.|TRBV19
CASSISTGQYLTSGGEQFF
>TRBJ2-7|many|TRBV30
CAWSARTALSYEQYF
>TRBJ2-5|few|TRBV3-1
CASSPLVRSETQYF
>TRBJ2-7|many|TRBV4-1
CASSQEPGQGTYEQYF
>TRBJ1-2|few|TRBV3-1
CASSQAADLGYTF
>TRBJ2-6|many|TRBV7-2
CASSPPGAGANVLTF
>TRBJ1-4|many|TRBV28
CASSSLTTATNEKLFF
>TRBJ2-3|many|TRBV28
CASSPPATDTQYF
>TRBJ1-4|few|TRBV25-1
CASSNPVGQEKLFF
>TRBJ1-1|many|TRBV18
CASSWEGNMNTEAFF
>TRBJ2-3|many|TRBV30
CAWSPRGILTDTQYF
>TRBJ1-4|few|TRBV5-1
CASSLGTGDVGKLFF
>TRBJ1-2|many|TRBV2
CASRADSYGYTF
>TRBJ2-3|many|TRBV11-2
CASSLVAGAGTDTQYF
>.|once|TRBV25-1
CASSLAGGGQETQYF
>TRBJ1-1|.|TRBV20-1
CSARRTTEAFF